The 7 T cell receptor beta chains reported below all come from one sample, sequenced in a study of shared clonotypes between healthy human individuals. Only in-frame clones appear in the TCRdb table, and some are missing; sequencing was by immunoSEQ multiplex PCR. The sample records some 2,500,000 clones, roughly 92% being singletons. The sequenced sample consisted of naive CD4+ T cells from PBMCs. Subset specified: CD45RA+ positively selected. The source is a man aged 18 to 35 in good health. Some clones in this sample may be carry-over from other donors' samples.

The chain links TRBV7-9 to TRBJ2-1, with 7 bases lining up with TRBD2. V shed 3 bases and J 5 bases; nucleotides not matched to a gene: 7. This CDR3 comprises 15 residues. Germline-derived CDR1 and CDR2 are SEHNR and FQNEAQ (reference sequence). CDR3 protein: CASSFWEGPNNEQFF. In DNA form, the CDR3 reads TGTGCCAGCAGCTTTTGGGAGGGCCCAAACAATGAGCAGTTCTTC.

The rearrangement joins TRBV28 to TRBJ1-5; a weak D match, TRBD1 (6 bases). The germline V and J ends were trimmed by 5 bases and 0 bases, with 14 bases remaining between them. CDR1 is MDHEN, CDR2 SYDVKM, per germline. The CDR3 is 16 amino acids. The CDR3 here is CASSRDTPYSNQPQHF. The CDR3 DNA follows: TGTGCCAGCAGTCGGGACACGCCGTATAGCAATCAGCCCCAGCATTTT.

This chain uses TRBV5-4 with TRBJ2-3; possible D gene TRBD1, 5 bases. Per the germline V gene, CDR1 is SGHNT and CDR2 is YYREEE (reference sequence). V was clipped by 3 bases and J by 9 bases, with 14 bases between them. The CDR3 is 13 amino acids. For the CDR3, the DNA is TGTGCCAGCAGCTCGGACAAAATGGGGACGCAGTATTTT. This gives the protein CASSSDKMGTQYF.

The genes are TRBV10-3 and TRBJ2-7; D remains unclear. The CDR3 is 15 amino acids. Germline CDR1 ENHRY, CDR2 SYGVKD. V lost 5 bases and J lost 3, with 17 bases in between. The CDR3 region is CAISPPTSGVYEQYF. DNA for the CDR3: TGTGCCATCAGTCCGCCGACAAGTGGGGTCTACGAGCAGTACTTC.

A remark on this clone: Additional DNA sequences in this sample encode the identical CDR3. The rearrangement uses TRBV5-1 and TRBJ2-1, with D tentatively TRBD2 (5 bases). The CDR3 sequence is 16 residues long. Germline CDR1 and CDR2: SGHRS and YFSETQ. The V and J ends lost 0 bases and 0 bases respectively, with 10 bases between them. CDR3 nucleotides: TGCGCCAGCAGCTTGGGAGGCGGGTCCTCCTACAATGAGCAGTTCTTC. This sequence encodes CASSLGGGSSYNEQFF.

V is TRBV28 and J is TRBJ1-5, with D unclear. The CDR3 runs 13 residues. Germline values: CDR1 MDHEN, CDR2 SYDVKM. Between the trimmed V and J ends, which lost 7 bases and 0 bases, there was a span of 7 bases. The CDR3 DNA reads TGTGCCAGCAAGACGCTTAGCAATCAGCCCCAGCATTTT. This translates into CASKTLSNQPQHF.

The chain joins TRBV2 to TRBJ2-3; 13 bases map to TRBD2. CDR3 length: 17 residues. CDR1 SNHLY and CDR2 FYNNEI come from the germline V gene. Unmatched junction bases numbered 7, after V lost 4 bases and J lost 3 bases. The CDR3 DNA sequence: TGTGCCAGCAGTGCGACTAGCGGGAGGCTCCAAACAGATACGCAGTATTTT. Encoded protein: CASSATSGRLQTDTQYF. Filled out from reference TRBV2 and TRBJ2-3, the complete variable domain reads EPEVTQTPSHQVTQMGQEVILRCVPISNHLYFYWYRQILGQKVEFLVSFYNNEISEKSEIFDDQFSVERPDGSNFTLKIRSTKLEDSAMYFCASSATSGRLQTDTQYFGPGTRLTVL.